This T cell receptor beta chain stems from a study of blood T cell repertoires in COVID-19 (dated by TCRdb to 2020 to 2021). A note on the overall study: Samples covering the acute and convalescent phases of COVID-19 were provided by collaborators in the United States, Italy and Spain. Where available, HLA class I and class II types were taken from metadata supplied by the sample provider and were not determined by assay-based typing. The dataset comprised deeply sampled blood TCRbeta repertoires from subjects exposed to, actively infected with, or recovered from COVID-19. Samples came from the ongoing ImmuneRACE study (first 160 participants) plus 1,254 subjects from 6 global collaborators. The sample metadata nearly always contained a de-identified subject ID, COVID-19 status, age in years and sex. The material from the prospective study consisted of cDNA or gDNA derived from T cells, B-cell-depleted T cells, or PBMCs. A freely available public database, intended as a resource for researchers studying the immune response to SARS-CoV-2, is where the repertoires were released. The full study reports these points: The quantity of clinical and demographic metadata differed by source and by participant and was supplied without curation.

This clone was recorded once. Its antigen is not yet known. No much larger clonotype is one base removed from it; base qualities were not supplied. The collaborating institutions used their own protocols to collect whole blood in K2EDTA tubes. Collaborator samples were shipped for TCRbeta analysis as frozen whole blood, isolated PBMCs, or DNA extracted from either sample type. TCRbeta CDR3 regions were amplified from genomic DNA using the immunoSEQ Assay, a bias-controlled multiplex PCR. The published analysis was carried out like this. The number of nucleated cells in each sample was estimated by amplification of reference gene primers within the assay. To quantify the absolute abundance of each unique TCRbeta CDR3 rearrangement, sequence reads were collapsed and filtered. For each sample, productive Simpson clonality was calculated as the square root of Simpson's diversity index over productive rearrangements. This is the immuneACCESS table as TCRdb keeps it, with only in-frame sequences that have V and J called. A part of the clones is gone; compared with another copy, unresolved V genes explain less than half, and the rest is unexplained. V, J and clone size were drawn from that table, and D and trimming were deduced from the DNA. The sample table holds roughly 140,000 clones, of which about four fifths were seen once. The top ten clones comprise around 2.2% of the sample.

The receptor was isolated from a man between 65 and 85 years old with acute or convalescent COVID-19. The sample taken for sequencing was peripheral blood.

The nucleotides read TGTGCCAGCAGCTTAGAATCGGTTCCCAACGGCTACACCTTC. It encodes CASSLESVPNGYTF. The rearranged chain carries TRBV13 and TRBJ1-2; the D gene remains uncertain. The trim is 1 base for V and 8 bases for J, with a gap of 14 bases between the germline ends. Spanning cysteine to phenylalanine, the CDR3 consists of 14 amino acids. The DNA shown is the 42-base CDR3, in frame from base 1. CDR1 PRHDT and CDR2 FYEKMQ were looked up in the germline V gene (reference sequence).